This T cell receptor (beta chain) stems from a study of a mutant IDH1 vaccine in newly diagnosed glioma. About the study: The treated population exhibited a male proportion of roughly 62%, a female proportion of roughly 40%, and a mean age of roughly 39 years.

The table came from immunoSEQ multiplex PCR; TCRdb's copy has only in-frame clones and leaves some out. The data show 65,000 to 70,000 clones, with 80% to 90% seen just once and approximately 2.6% held by the top ten. CDR3 size: 15 residues. Germline-derived CDR1 and CDR2 are SGHRS and YFSETQ. V was pared by 4 bases and J by 3 bases, with 13 bases between. Time point reported: baseline, week 1 (first vaccination visit). As to treatment: pre-vaccination baseline after standard-of-care therapy. The V call is TRBV5-1, the J call TRBJ1-4; D gene uncertain. The starting material was PBMCs, obtained from a glioma patient treated with radiotherapy, temozolomide or both. The clonotype comes from a man aged 25-40 years with glioma. The CDR3 reads CASSPRDTSNEKLFF. In DNA form, the CDR3 reads TGCGCCAGCAGCCCCCGAGACACCTCTAATGAAAAACTGTTTTTT.